Below, one T cell receptor (beta chain) is given with its context. MiXCR was run by TCRdb on the 5' RACE reads, yielding one entry per CDR3 protein. Of 400,000 to 500,000 distinct CDR3 sequences listed, about 20% are singletons. The data were taken from a study of T-cell memory formation after mild COVID-19. The CDR3 sequence is 13 residues long. CDR1 and CDR2 (germline): SQVTM, ANQGSEA. The V end was cut by 3 bases, the J end by 13 bases, with 16 bases between. The TCR was taken from an adult woman who had mild COVID-19 (a few samples of this study predate the infection). Cell type and time point are not known. The sequenced material came from PBMCs or a T cell subset sorted from them (not recorded which). This chain connects TRBV29-1 to TRBJ1-6; D possibly corresponds to TRBD1 (5 bases). CDR3 sequence: CSVEEQAGAPLHF. The CDR3 DNA reads as TGCAGCGTTGAGGAGCAGGCCGGGGCGCCCCTCCACTTT. Variable domain in full (rest from reference TRBV29-1 and TRBJ1-6): SAVISQKPSRDICQRGTSLTIQCQVDSQVTMMFWYRQQPGQSLTLIATANQGSEATYESGFVIDKFPISRPNLTFSTLTVSNMSPEDSSIYLCSVEEQAGAPLHFGNGTRLTVT.